The rows below give T cell receptor beta chains drawn from one sample of a study of blood T cell repertoires in COVID-19. TCRdb's table, derived via immunoSEQ multiplex PCR, lists solely in-frame clones and lacks some. The repertoire has fewer than 350,000 clones, more than 75% of them found once; the top ten carry 2.3%. The sequenced sample consisted of PBMCs or T cells enriched from blood (not recorded which). Every receptor here comes from a woman in her 40s with acute COVID-19. CDR3s include the opening cysteine and the closing phenylalanine or tryptophan. The order of the fields is CDR3 protein, CDR3 DNA, D gene, clone size, J gene, CDR3 length, V gene. A D gene is named only where the DNA matches it firmly. Rows give clone size only sometimes, using once, few, many, or a class for an expanded clone.

cdr3_aa: CASSPTPLAGGSTDTQYF; cdr3_nt: TGTGCCAGCAGCCCCACCCCCCTAGCGGGAGGTAGCACAGATACGCAGTATTTT; d_call: TRBD2; clone_size: -; j_call: TRBJ2-3; cdr3_length: 18; v_call: TRBV7-3
cdr3_aa: CASSLAQGQGITEAFF; cdr3_nt: TGTGCCAGCAGCTTAGCCCAAGGACAGGGGATAACTGAAGCTTTCTTT; d_call: TRBD1; clone_size: -; j_call: TRBJ1-1; cdr3_length: 16; v_call: TRBV7-3
cdr3_aa: CASSSTGNYGYTF; cdr3_nt: TGTGCCAGCAGCTCGACAGGAAACTATGGCTACACCTTC; d_call: -; clone_size: -; j_call: TRBJ1-2; cdr3_length: 13; v_call: TRBV5-5
cdr3_aa: CASSLADSSSEAFF; cdr3_nt: TGTGCCAGCAGCTTAGCCGACAGTTCTTCCGAAGCTTTCTTT; d_call: -; clone_size: -; j_call: TRBJ1-1; cdr3_length: 14; v_call: TRBV7-9
cdr3_aa: CASSGQNSGNTIYF; cdr3_nt: TGTGCCAGCAGTGGACAGAATTCTGGAAACACCATATATTTT; d_call: -; clone_size: once; j_call: TRBJ1-3; cdr3_length: 14; v_call: TRBV2
cdr3_aa: CASSQSQGAGYEQYF; cdr3_nt: TGTGCCAGCAGCCAATCGCAGGGGGCAGGGTACGAGCAGTACTTC; d_call: TRBD1; clone_size: -; j_call: TRBJ2-7; cdr3_length: 15; v_call: TRBV7-3
cdr3_aa: CASSFMRDRGPMNTEAFF; cdr3_nt: TGTGCCAGCAGCTTTATGCGGGACAGGGGCCCCATGAACACTGAAGCTTTCTTT; d_call: TRBD1; clone_size: -; j_call: TRBJ1-1; cdr3_length: 18; v_call: TRBV7-2
cdr3_aa: CSVGIKQGDTEAFF; cdr3_nt: TGCAGCGTTGGGATAAAACAGGGGGACACTGAAGCTTTCTTT; d_call: TRBD1; clone_size: many; j_call: TRBJ1-1; cdr3_length: 14; v_call: TRBV29-1
cdr3_aa: CASSFSGRAIEQYF; cdr3_nt: TGTGCCAGCAGCTTCAGCGGGAGGGCCATCGAGCAGTACTTC; d_call: TRBD2; clone_size: -; j_call: TRBJ2-7; cdr3_length: 14; v_call: TRBV5-4
cdr3_aa: CASSIAGTAPADTQYF; cdr3_nt: TGTGCCAGTAGTATAGCCGGGACAGCGCCAGCAGATACGCAGTATTTT; d_call: TRBD1; clone_size: -; j_call: TRBJ2-3; cdr3_length: 16; v_call: TRBV19
cdr3_aa: CASSLVGRDTEAFF; cdr3_nt: TGTGCCAGCAGCTTAGTAGGTCGGGACACTGAAGCTTTCTTT; d_call: -; clone_size: -; j_call: TRBJ1-1; cdr3_length: 14; v_call: TRBV7-9
cdr3_aa: CASRPTSRNNEQFF; cdr3_nt: TGTGCCAGCAGACCGACTAGCCGAAACAATGAGCAGTTCTTC; d_call: TRBD2; clone_size: -; j_call: TRBJ2-1; cdr3_length: 14; v_call: TRBV7-2
cdr3_aa: CASSQDQVGGTGANVLTF; cdr3_nt: TGTGCCAGCAGCCAAGATCAGGTGGGGGGAACTGGGGCCAACGTCCTGACTTTC; d_call: -; clone_size: -; j_call: TRBJ2-6; cdr3_length: 18; v_call: TRBV4-2
cdr3_aa: CASSKAGELAGRGNEQFF; cdr3_nt: TGTGCCAGCAGCAAAGCGGGGGAGCTGGCGGGGAGGGGCAATGAGCAGTTCTTC; d_call: -; clone_size: -; j_call: TRBJ2-1; cdr3_length: 18; v_call: TRBV21-1
cdr3_aa: CSVEGGTGGDEQYF; cdr3_nt: TGCAGCGTTGAAGGGGGGACAGGGGGTGATGAGCAGTACTTC; d_call: TRBD1; clone_size: -; j_call: TRBJ2-7; cdr3_length: 14; v_call: TRBV29-1
cdr3_aa: CASSRGRIWVDNEQFF; cdr3_nt: TGTGCCAGCAGCCGAGGCCGTATTTGGGTTGACAATGAGCAGTTCTTC; d_call: -; clone_size: once; j_call: TRBJ2-1; cdr3_length: 16; v_call: TRBV3-1/TRBV3-2
cdr3_aa: CASSPRTGAVKFF; cdr3_nt: TGTGCCAGCAGCCCTCGGACAGGCGCAGTAAAGTTCTTC; d_call: TRBD1; clone_size: -; j_call: TRBJ2-1; cdr3_length: 13; v_call: TRBV7-3
cdr3_aa: CSATPSLNTEAFF; cdr3_nt: TGCAGCGCTACCCCGAGCCTGAACACTGAAGCTTTCTTT; d_call: -; clone_size: -; j_call: TRBJ1-1; cdr3_length: 13; v_call: TRBV29-1
cdr3_aa: CSPRGSQGNQPQHF; cdr3_nt: TGCAGCCCTCGGGGGAGCCAGGGCAATCAGCCCCAGCATTTT; d_call: -; clone_size: -; j_call: TRBJ1-5; cdr3_length: 14; v_call: TRBV29-1
cdr3_aa: CASSLRGNRDGYTF; cdr3_nt: TGTGCCAGCAGCTTAAGGGGAAATCGGGATGGCTACACCTTC; d_call: -; clone_size: -; j_call: TRBJ1-2; cdr3_length: 14; v_call: TRBV7-2
cdr3_aa: CASSFGRGHGNTIYF; cdr3_nt: TGTGCCAGCAGCTTTGGCAGGGGGCACGGAAACACCATATATTTT; d_call: TRBD1; clone_size: -; j_call: TRBJ1-3; cdr3_length: 15; v_call: TRBV7-2
cdr3_aa: CASSREYGYTF; cdr3_nt: TGTGCCAGCAGTCGGGAATATGGCTACACCTTC; d_call: -; clone_size: few; j_call: TRBJ1-2; cdr3_length: 11; v_call: TRBV2
cdr3_aa: CASARGSGTVRADTQYF; cdr3_nt: TGTGCCAGCGCTAGAGGCAGCGGGACTGTAAGGGCAGATACGCAGTATTTT; d_call: TRBD2; clone_size: -; j_call: TRBJ2-3; cdr3_length: 17; v_call: TRBV2
cdr3_aa: CASSYSGGQGPSGANVLTF; cdr3_nt: TGTGCCAGCAGTTACTCTGGCGGACAGGGACCTTCTGGGGCCAACGTCCTGACTTTC; d_call: TRBD1; clone_size: -; j_call: TRBJ2-6; cdr3_length: 19; v_call: TRBV6-2/TRBV6-3
cdr3_aa: CASSPDGQGAARAFF; cdr3_nt: TGTGCCAGCAGTCCCGATGGACAGGGGGCGGCTCGTGCTTTCTTT; d_call: TRBD1; clone_size: -; j_call: TRBJ1-1; cdr3_length: 15; v_call: TRBV7-9
cdr3_aa: CASSQTGTVTDTQYF; cdr3_nt: TGCGCCAGCAGCCAGACCGGGACAGTCACAGATACGCAGTATTTT; d_call: TRBD1; clone_size: -; j_call: TRBJ2-3; cdr3_length: 15; v_call: TRBV4-1
cdr3_aa: CASNTIGGYGYTF; cdr3_nt: TGTGCCAGCAACACAATAGGGGGCTATGGCTACACCTTC; d_call: -; clone_size: -; j_call: TRBJ1-2; cdr3_length: 13; v_call: TRBV2
cdr3_aa: CASSQLTGGDYGYTF; cdr3_nt: TGCGCCAGCAGCCAATTGACAGGGGGGGACTATGGCTACACCTTC; d_call: TRBD1; clone_size: -; j_call: TRBJ1-2; cdr3_length: 15; v_call: TRBV4-3
cdr3_aa: CASNGQINSPLHF; cdr3_nt: TGTGCCAGTAATGGACAGATAAATTCACCCCTCCACTTT; d_call: -; clone_size: -; j_call: TRBJ1-6; cdr3_length: 13; v_call: TRBV19
cdr3_aa: CASSRLAGVRETQYF; cdr3_nt: TGTGCCAGCAGCCGACTAGCGGGAGTCAGGGAGACCCAGTACTTC; d_call: TRBD2; clone_size: -; j_call: TRBJ2-5; cdr3_length: 15; v_call: TRBV6-2/TRBV6-3
cdr3_aa: CASSQGASGHEQFF; cdr3_nt: TGTGCCAGCAGCCAAGGGGCCAGCGGGCATGAGCAGTTCTTC; d_call: -; clone_size: -; j_call: TRBJ2-1; cdr3_length: 14; v_call: TRBV14
cdr3_aa: CASSQGAGNRSPLHF; cdr3_nt: TGTGCCAGCAGTCAAGGGGCGGGGAATCGTTCACCCCTCCACTTT; d_call: -; clone_size: once; j_call: TRBJ1-6; cdr3_length: 15; v_call: TRBV28
cdr3_aa: CASSPVGGSYEQYF; cdr3_nt: TGTGCCAGTAGTCCCGTCGGGGGTTCCTACGAGCAGTACTTC; d_call: -; clone_size: -; j_call: TRBJ2-7; cdr3_length: 14; v_call: TRBV19
cdr3_aa: CASSPRASGSLPRYNEQFF; cdr3_nt: TGTGCCAGTAGTCCCCGCGCTAGCGGGAGTCTCCCGCGCTACAATGAGCAGTTCTTC; d_call: TRBD2; clone_size: -; j_call: TRBJ2-1; cdr3_length: 19; v_call: TRBV19
cdr3_aa: CASMESGNTIYF; cdr3_nt: TGTGCCAGCATGGAGAGTGGAAACACCATATATTTT; d_call: -; clone_size: -; j_call: TRBJ1-3; cdr3_length: 12; v_call: TRBV6-5
cdr3_aa: CATSRDRGTYEQYF; cdr3_nt: TGTGCCACCAGCAGAGACAGGGGGACCTACGAGCAGTACTTC; d_call: TRBD1; clone_size: -; j_call: TRBJ2-7; cdr3_length: 14; v_call: TRBV15
cdr3_aa: CAWSVGTGRGEKLFF; cdr3_nt: TGTGCCTGGAGTGTAGGCACAGGGCGGGGGGAAAAACTGTTTTTT; d_call: -; clone_size: -; j_call: TRBJ1-4; cdr3_length: 15; v_call: TRBV30
cdr3_aa: CASSQARNEKLFF; cdr3_nt: TGTGCCAGCAGCCAGGCGAGAAATGAAAAACTGTTTTTT; d_call: -; clone_size: once; j_call: TRBJ1-4; cdr3_length: 13; v_call: TRBV7-9
cdr3_aa: CASSEDGTGTRYGYTF; cdr3_nt: TGTGCCAGCAGCGAAGACGGGACAGGTACCCGCTATGGCTACACCTTC; d_call: TRBD1; clone_size: -; j_call: TRBJ1-2; cdr3_length: 16; v_call: TRBV3-1/TRBV3-2
cdr3_aa: CASSLGGSGRSYNEQFF; cdr3_nt: TGTGCCAGCAGCTTAGGGGGTAGCGGGCGCTCCTACAATGAGCAGTTCTTC; d_call: TRBD2; clone_size: -; j_call: TRBJ2-1; cdr3_length: 17; v_call: TRBV7-2
cdr3_aa: CASSATGLYEQYF; cdr3_nt: TGTGCCAGCAGCGCGACAGGCTTGTACGAGCAGTACTTC; d_call: -; clone_size: -; j_call: TRBJ2-7; cdr3_length: 13; v_call: TRBV27
cdr3_aa: CASSLGQGRNQPQHF; cdr3_nt: TGTGCCAGCAGCTTGGGACAGGGGCGGAATCAGCCCCAGCATTTT; d_call: TRBD1; clone_size: few; j_call: TRBJ1-5; cdr3_length: 15; v_call: TRBV6-2/TRBV6-3
cdr3_aa: CATSRARRGRDSGNTIYF; cdr3_nt: TGTGCCACCAGCAGAGCGAGGAGGGGAAGGGACTCTGGAAACACCATATATTTT; d_call: -; clone_size: -; j_call: TRBJ1-3; cdr3_length: 18; v_call: TRBV15
cdr3_aa: CASTPRGQGRTSYGYTF; cdr3_nt: TGTGCCAGTACTCCGAGGGGGCAGGGTAGGACAAGCTATGGCTACACCTTC; d_call: TRBD1; clone_size: -; j_call: TRBJ1-2; cdr3_length: 17; v_call: TRBV19
cdr3_aa: CASSLRSGRTNEKLFF; cdr3_nt: TGTGCCAGCAGCTTGAGGTCAGGGCGAACTAATGAAAAACTGTTTTTT; d_call: -; clone_size: -; j_call: TRBJ1-4; cdr3_length: 16; v_call: TRBV5-6
cdr3_aa: CSVDYPPGSSYNEQFF; cdr3_nt: TGCAGCGTTGACTACCCCCCGGGGAGCTCCTACAATGAGCAGTTCTTC; d_call: -; clone_size: -; j_call: TRBJ2-1; cdr3_length: 16; v_call: TRBV29-1
cdr3_aa: CASRPGTSGDNEQFF; cdr3_nt: TGTGCCAGTAGGCCCGGGACTAGCGGGGACAATGAGCAGTTCTTC; d_call: TRBD2; clone_size: -; j_call: TRBJ2-1; cdr3_length: 15; v_call: TRBV19
cdr3_aa: CASRGRVDRFF; cdr3_nt: TGTGCCAGCCGCGGGAGGGTAGACAGGTTCTTC; d_call: TRBD2; clone_size: -; j_call: TRBJ2-1; cdr3_length: 11; v_call: TRBV28
cdr3_aa: CASSPRLNEKLFF; cdr3_nt: TGTGCCAGCAGCCCTCGTTTAAATGAAAAACTGTTTTTT; d_call: -; clone_size: -; j_call: TRBJ1-4; cdr3_length: 13; v_call: TRBV7-6